This T cell receptor beta chain originates from a study of T cell responses to AZD1222 COVID-19 vaccine. Turning to the study itself: Some second doses came at about 4 weeks and others at about 12 weeks; these were pooled.

CDR1 is KGHSH and CDR2 is LQKENI in the germline V gene. Trimming removed 0 bases at V and 2 bases at J, with 9 bases between. The CDR3 sequence is 15 residues long. Study-wide findings and caveats: At study baseline, merely a handful of AZD1222 recipients were seropositive. Close to half of spike-specific TCRs reportedly recognize unmutated variant regions. Repertoires in all cases were sampled only once the peak T cell response had passed.

TCRdb keeps only in-frame clones here, not all; method: immunoSEQ multiplex PCR. The table has 130,000 to 150,000 clones, around 92% seen once. With respect to this clone: Its antigen is undetermined.

This clonotype was sampled from an adult in good health. The chain uses TRBV18 and TRBJ2-3, with D possibly being TRBD2 (5 bases). The specimen comprised peripheral blood, sampled on day 0 of AZD1222 vaccination. CDR3: CASSPPGSTTDTQYF. Here the CDR3 DNA reads TGTGCCAGCTCACCACCAGGGAGTACCACAGATACGCAGTATTTT.